These 30 T cell receptor beta chains came from one sample sequenced in a study of T cell changes during pregnancy in multiple sclerosis (dated 2019 in TCRdb). Library prep was done by the immunoSEQ multiplex PCR assay. TCRdb's version of the immuneACCESS table is confined to in-frame rearrangements and falls short of the full clone set. An unresolved V gene accounts for under half of the shortfall where checked; the remainder is of unknown origin. Here the sample has about 13,000 clones; 88% occur a single time. The ten largest account for about 8.1% of the sample. This specimen consisted of CD8+ T cells from peripheral blood mononuclear cells, obtained in the first trimester of pregnancy. Receptor source: a female donor with multiple sclerosis, enrolled in a pregnancy study.

CDR3 in DNA: TGTGCCAGCAGCTTAGGTTCGGGGGGCCGATCCTACGAGCAGTACTTC. It codes for CASSLGSGGRSYEQYF. The chain uses TRBV11-2 and TRBJ2-7; possibly TRBD2 for D (7 bases). The germline CDR1 and CDR2 sequences are SGHAT and FQNNGV. This CDR3 spans 16 amino acids. Deletions cut 1 base from V and 1 base from J, with 14 bases between. Full variable domain (rest looked up from reference TRBV11-2 and TRBJ2-7): EAGVAQSPRYKIIEKRQSVAFWCNPISGHATLYWYQQILGQGPKLLIQFQNNGVVDDSQLPKDRFSAERLKGVDSTLKIQPAKLEDSAVYLCASSLGSGGRSYEQYFGPGTRLTVT.

This sequence joins TRBV9 and TRBJ2-1; the match to TRBD2 covers 12 bases. CDR3 length: 24 residues. Trimming removed 0 bases from V and 0 bases from J; junction bases left unmatched: 22. The germline V gene has CDR1 SGDLS and CDR2 YYNGEE. Here the CDR3 DNA reads TGTGCCAGCAGCGTAGCTACTGTCGGCGCACCGGGACTAGCGGGTGACAGCTCCTACAATGAGCAGTTCTTC. Translating gives CASSVATVGAPGLAGDSSYNEQFF.

The CDR3 region is CASSLGQGALGANVLTF. The CDR3 region has the DNA TGTGCCAGCAGCCTGGGACAGGGGGCGCTCGGGGCCAACGTCCTGACTTTC. This rearrangement joins TRBV9 to TRBJ2-6; 12 nucleotides match TRBD1. The CDR3 consists of 17 residues. The junction had 6 bases not matched to a gene; V was cut back by 4 bases and J by 4 bases. Germline assignment: CDR1 SGDLS and CDR2 YYNGEE.

The chain links TRBV25-1 to TRBJ1-1; D is unresolved. V was clipped by 4 bases and J by 6 bases, with 12 bases between them. In germline, CDR1 is MGHDK, CDR2 SYGVNS. The CDR3 covers 13 residues. Here the CDR3 reads CASSGGAGPEAFF. The DNA of the CDR3 is TGTGCCAGCAGTGGTGGCGCTGGGCCTGAAGCTTTCTTT.

This clone was detected only a few times. CDR3 protein: CASSSGLGTDTQYF. CDR3 coding DNA: TGTGCCAGCAGCTCCGGACTAGGCACAGATACGCAGTATTTT. The rearrangement links TRBV7-3 to TRBJ2-3, with 7 positions matching TRBD2. Germline CDR1 reads SGHTA; CDR2 reads FQGTGA. Trimming removed 4 bases from V and 1 base from J; junction bases left unmatched: 2. The length of the CDR3 is 14 residues.

The V call is TRBV27, the J call TRBJ2-7; TRBD1 is a possible D gene (6 bases). Germline CDR1 and CDR2: MNHEY and SMNVEV (reference sequence). CDR3 size: 11 residues. Deletions cut 6 bases from V and 11 bases from J, with 14 bases between. The CDR3 spells CASRITQGKYF. CDR3 nucleotide sequence: TGTGCCAGCAGAATCACACAGGGTAAGTACTTC.

The chain couples TRBV5-4 to TRBJ1-2, with 8 bases lining up with TRBD1. After removal of 5 bases from V and 5 bases from J, the junction contained 23 bases not matched to a gene. Germline V gene sequence: CDR1 SGHNT, CDR2 YYREEE (reference sequence). The CDR3 is 19 residues long. The DNA of the CDR3 is TGTGCCAGCAGTCCCCTGCCGCAGGACAGGGTAGATTCGAGATATGGCTACACCTTC. Encoded protein: CASSPLPQDRVDSRYGYTF. Looking up the rest from reference TRBV5-4 and TRBJ1-2 gives the full variable domain: ETGVTQSPTHLIKTRGQQVTLRCSSQSGHNTVSWYQQALGQGPQFIFQYYREEENGRGNFPPRFSGLQFPNYSSELNVNALELDDSALYLCASSPLPQDRVDSRYGYTFGSGTRLTVV.

CDR3 amino acids: CASSDNWGGYGYTF. The CDR3 bases are TGCGCCAGCAGTGATAATTGGGGGGGCTATGGCTACACCTTC. This chain links TRBV10-2 with TRBJ1-2; D perhaps matches TRBD1 (5 bases). V dropped 3 bases and J dropped 4 bases, with 12 bases sitting between them. Germline V gives CDR1 WSHSY, CDR2 SAAADI. This CDR3 spans 14 amino acids.

The chain carries TRBV5-8 and TRBJ2-3; D remains ambiguous. Trimming pared 4 bases from V and 7 bases from J, leaving 16 bases between. Germline V gene data show CDR1 as SGHTS and CDR2 as YDEGEE. The length of the CDR3 is 14 residues. CDR3 sequence: CASSTTRVRNTQYF. CDR3 DNA sequence: TGTGCCAGCAGCACGACCCGGGTCCGAAATACGCAGTATTTT.

This chain connects TRBV28 to TRBJ1-4; weak D call: TRBD1 (6 bases). Trimming shortened V by 2 bases and J by 6 bases, and 16 bases separated the two germline ends. The V gene's germline CDR1 is MDHEN and CDR2 SYDVKM. This CDR3 region has 16 residues. The CDR3 loop is CASSLAGGGADEKLFF. The CDR3 DNA follows: TGTGCCAGCAGTTTAGCGGGCGGGGGCGCGGATGAAAAACTGTTTTTT.

The chain links TRBV9 to TRBJ2-2, with D maybe TRBD2 (5 bases). Germline V gene sequence: CDR1 SGDLS, CDR2 YYNGEE. V was trimmed by 2 bases and J by 8 bases, leaving 7 bases between them. The CDR3 covers 12 residues. The CDR3 DNA is TGTGCCAGCAGCGTGGGCGGGGGGGAGCTGTTTTTT. Residues: CASSVGGGELFF.

The rearrangement uses TRBV4-1 and TRBJ1-1; the D is unclear. This CDR3 is built from 13 residues. Germline CDR1 MGHRA, CDR2 YSYEKL. Trimming left V 0 bases short and J 7 bases short, with 9 bases between. The CDR3 DNA is TGCGCCAGCAGCCAAGATGTGAGGGATGAAGCTTTCTTT. Translating it yields CASSQDVRDEAFF.

The chain employs TRBV19 and TRBJ2-3; 8 bases are a match to TRBD1. With 7 bases clipped from V and 2 bases from J, the junction kept 8 bases outside the gene matches. The CDR3 is 15 amino acids. The germline V gene encodes CDR1 LNHDA and CDR2 SQIVND (reference sequence). The CDR3 spells CASTLTGVDTDTQYF. The CDR3 nucleotides are TGTGCCAGTACCCTGACAGGGGTGGACACAGATACGCAGTATTTT.

A note on this clone: An end of the junction does not agree with germline; a read error may underlie this. The rearrangement uses TRBV15 and TRBJ2-7, with a tentative D call TRBD2 (6 bases). The CDR3 is 16 amino acids. The germline CDR1 and CDR2 sequences are LNHNV and YYDKDF (reference sequence). The CDR3 loop is CATSSHQGLRSHEQCF. CDR3 coding DNA: TGTGCCACCAGCAGTCACCAGGGACTCCGGAGCCACGAGCAGTGCTTC. The entire variable domain, with the rest obtained from reference TRBV15 and TRBJ2-7, is as follows: DAMVIQNPRYQVTQFGKPVTLSCSQTLNHNVMYWYQQKSSQAPKLLFHYYDKDFNNEADTPDNFQSRRPNTSFCFLDIRSPGLGDTAMYLCATSSHQGLRSHEQCFGPGTRLTVT.

The chain combines TRBV4-3 with TRBJ2-3; 8 positions match TRBD1. This CDR3 is built from 18 residues. With 0 bases clipped from V and 4 bases from J, the junction kept 12 bases outside the gene matches. Germline V gene data show CDR1 as LGHNA and CDR2 as YSLEER. The CDR3 region is CASSQEGLTGADPDTQYF. The CDR3 DNA reads TGCGCCAGCAGCCAAGAGGGACTGACAGGGGCGGATCCAGATACGCAGTATTTT.

The CDR3 nucleotides read TGTGCCACCAGCAGGGACAGAGAGTCAGGGGCCAACGTCCTGACTTTC. It encodes CATSRDRESGANVLTF. The chain employs TRBV15 and TRBJ2-6, with TRBD1 as a possible D gene (6 bases). CDR1 and CDR2 (germline): LNHNV, YYDKDF (reference sequence). With 3 bases removed from V and 4 bases from J, the gap between germline ends came to 13 bases. There are 16 residues in the CDR3.

In nucleotides, the CDR3 is TGTGCCTGGGGGGAAGCAGGACTAGAGAACAATGAGCAGTTCTTC. Encoded protein: CAWGEAGLENNEQFF. The chain combines TRBV30 with TRBJ2-1; 7 nucleotides agree with TRBD2. The germline V gene has CDR1 GTSNPN and CDR2 SVGIG (reference sequence). With 5 bases clipped from V and 5 bases from J, the junction kept 12 bases outside the gene matches. This CDR3 has 15 residues.

The J gene is TRBJ2-7, the V gene TRBV13; 12 positions match TRBD2. Germline loops: CDR1 PRHDT, CDR2 FYEKMQ (reference sequence). After removal of 0 bases from V and 3 bases from J, the junction contained 6 bases not matched to a gene. This CDR3 has 17 amino acids. CDR3 sequence: CASSLGTSGGASYEQYF. The CDR3 DNA follows: TGTGCCAGCAGCTTAGGGACTAGCGGGGGAGCGAGCTACGAGCAGTACTTC.

The chain links TRBV27 to TRBJ1-6; 9 nucleotides match TRBD1. Germline V gene sequence: CDR1 MNHEY, CDR2 SMNVEV (reference sequence). The CDR3 totals 14 residues. The ends lost 2 bases at V and 9 bases at J; junction bases unmatched: 2. CDR3 in amino acids: CASSLQTGGSPLHF. CDR3 DNA: TGTGCCAGCAGTTTACAGACAGGGGGTTCACCCCTCCACTTT.

The chain has TRBV10-3 and TRBJ1-1; possible D gene TRBD1, 5 bases. The CDR3 extends over 18 amino acids. CDR1 is ENHRY and CDR2 is SYGVKD in the germline V gene. Trimming left V 6 bases short and J 5 bases short, with 28 bases between. CDR3 DNA: TGTGCCATCAGCGCAGGGAAGGGGACGGGATGGGGAGGTACTGAAGCTTTCTTT. Amino acids: CAISAGKGTGWGGTEAFF.

This clone came up a few times. This sequence joins TRBV6-4 and TRBJ2-3, with TRBD2 matching over 11 bases. CDR3 length: 14 residues. Trimming took 8 bases from V and 3 from J; bases not matched to a gene: 4. Germline V gene data show CDR1 as MRHNA and CDR2 as SNTAGT. CDR3 sequence (DNA): TGTGCCAGCTCGACTAGCGGGGAGACAGATACGCAGTATTTT. Translated, it gives CASSTSGETDTQYF.

By share, this clone ranks as medium-sized. The chain recombines TRBV2 with TRBJ2-7, with a weak D call TRBD1 (5 bases). CDR3 length: 13 residues. The germline CDR1 and CDR2 sequences are SNHLY and FYNNEI. Trimming shortened V by 1 base and J by 2 bases, and 6 bases separated the two germline ends. The CDR3 spells CASSEGRAYEQYF. The CDR3 DNA reads as TGTGCCAGCAGTGAAGGCAGGGCCTACGAGCAGTACTTC.

This sequence joins TRBV5-5 and TRBJ1-5; TRBD1 aligns across 8 bases. V shed 2 bases, J shed 6 bases, and the junction held 4 bases outside the gene matches. Germline loops: CDR1 SGHKS, CDR2 YYEKEE (reference sequence). CDR3 length: 14 residues. In nucleotides, the CDR3 is TGTGCCAGCAGCTTAGCGACAGGGGCTCAGCCCCAGCATTTT. Its translation: CASSLATGAQPQHF.

The sample holds one count of this clone. The rearrangement links TRBV5-6 to TRBJ2-7, with D maybe TRBD2 (6 bases). V lost 4 bases, J lost 5 bases, and 19 bases lay in between. Germline CDR1 is SGHDT and CDR2 is YYEEEE. The CDR3 runs 15 residues. The CDR3 sequence: CASSQSGAGSDEQYF. The CDR3 DNA reads as TGTGCCAGCAGCCAATCCGGGGCGGGGTCCGACGAGCAGTACTTC.

This clone was detected only once. The rearrangement links TRBV7-6 to TRBJ1-6; D is possibly TRBD1 (5 bases). The V end lost 2 bases, the J end lost 9 bases, and 11 bases lay between the germline ends. Looked up from germline, CDR1 is SGHVS and CDR2 is FNYEAQ. This CDR3 has 14 amino acids. The CDR3 DNA reads TGTGCCAGCAGCTTATCTTTTAGGGGTTCACCCCTCCACTTT. It yields the protein CASSLSFRGSPLHF.

The chain carries TRBV13 and TRBJ2-1; D gene unclear. Germline V gene sequence: CDR1 PRHDT, CDR2 FYEKMQ (reference sequence). Trimming took 3 bases from V and 7 from J, leaving 4 bases between them. The CDR3 sequence is 11 residues long. CDR3 sequence reads: CASSFSNEQFF. Here the CDR3 DNA reads TGTGCCAGCAGCTTTAGTAATGAGCAGTTCTTC.

The rearrangement links TRBV6-4 to TRBJ2-5, with 13 nucleotides matching TRBD2. Per the germline V gene, CDR1 is MRHNA and CDR2 is SNTAGT. The CDR3 is made up of 15 amino acids. V dropped 3 bases and J dropped 2; count of bases not matched to a gene: 0. CDR3 bases: TGTGCCAGCAGTGAACTAGCGGGGGGGCAAGAGACCCAGTACTTC. Protein product: CASSELAGGQETQYF.

This clone was detected a few times. The chain joins TRBV5-1 to TRBJ1-1; D may be TRBD1 (5 bases). The V gene's germline CDR1 is SGHRS and CDR2 YFSETQ. The V end lost 5 bases, the J end lost 0 bases, and 11 bases lay between the germline ends. The CDR3 loop spans 14 amino acids. CDR3 residues: CASSFEDMNTEAFF. The CDR3, as DNA: TGCGCCAGCAGTTTCGAGGACATGAACACTGAAGCTTTCTTT. Complete variable domain (other parts from reference TRBV5-1 and TRBJ1-1): KAGVTQTPRYLIKTRGQQVTLSCSPISGHRSVSWYQQTPGQGLQFLFEYFSETQRNKGNFPGRFSGRQFSNSRSEMNVSTLELGDSALYLCASSFEDMNTEAFFGQGTRLTVV.

V usage is TRBV5-4 and J usage is TRBJ2-7; the D gene is possibly TRBD2 (6 bases). Trimming left V 1 base short and J 6 bases short, with 23 bases between. The CDR3 loop spans 17 amino acids. Germline CDR1 reads SGHNT; CDR2 reads YYREEE (reference sequence). The CDR3 reads CASSLTPGWGRPGEQYF. CDR3 coding DNA: TGTGCCAGCAGCTTGACCCCGGGCTGGGGGAGGCCGGGCGAGCAGTACTTC.

A few counts support this clone. The chain is built from TRBV19 and TRBJ2-5; 11 nucleotides match TRBD2. This CDR3 spans 16 amino acids. Germline V lookup: CDR1 LNHDA, CDR2 SQIVND (reference sequence). J gave up 9 bases and V 7 bases, and 16 bases lay outside the gene matches. CDR3 sequence reads: CASTPSGGTGGWAQYF. Here the CDR3 DNA reads TGTGCCAGTACCCCTAGCGGGGGGACCGGTGGTTGGGCCCAGTACTTC.